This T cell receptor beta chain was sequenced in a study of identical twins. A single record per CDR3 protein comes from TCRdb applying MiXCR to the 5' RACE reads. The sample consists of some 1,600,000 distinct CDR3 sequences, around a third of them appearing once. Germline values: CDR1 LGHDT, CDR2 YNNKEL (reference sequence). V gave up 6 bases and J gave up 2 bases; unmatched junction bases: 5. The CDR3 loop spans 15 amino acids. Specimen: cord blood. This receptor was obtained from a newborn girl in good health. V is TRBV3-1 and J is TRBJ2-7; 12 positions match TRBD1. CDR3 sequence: CASRGQGAAAYEQYF. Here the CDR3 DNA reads TGTGCCAGCAGGGGACAGGGGGCTGCGGCCTACGAGCAGTACTTC.